This TCR beta chain was captured in a study of molecular identifiers for immune sequencing clone quantification. Sorting isolated naive CD8 T cells as CD8+CD4-CCR7+CD45RA+ events. Via MiXCR, TCRdb re-called the PCR reads, giving one row per CDR3 protein. The table shows about 640,000 distinct CDR3 sequences, with 20% occurring only once. Worth noting for this clonotype: As yet, its antigen is unknown.

The germline gives CDR1 MNHEY, CDR2 SVGEGT. The CDR3 is 14 amino acids. V was pared by 7 bases and J by 6 bases, with 17 bases between. Overall study findings and caveats: Over 99% of effector molecules, yet under 1% of naive-cell molecules, were held by clones above 20 RNA copies. Highly expanded clone sizes could be underestimated by identical TCR molecules that share a barcode.

Sequencing input: naive CD8+ T cells from blood, with Jurkat cell RNA spiked in. Subset described: FACS-sorted CD8+CD4-CCR7+CD45RA+ naive T cells. The gene calls are TRBV6-2 or TRBV6-3 and TRBJ2-3; TRBD1 or TRBD2 may be the D gene (5 bases each). The clonotype comes from a human donor in good health. Some libraries in this study had Jurkat cell RNA spiked in. CDR3 coding DNA: TGTGCCAGCACCGGGGCAGGGACCGCGGATACGCAGTATTTT. It is translated as CASTGAGTADTQYF.